One and the same sample provided the 26 T cell receptor beta chains below, sequenced in a study of T cells after yellow fever vaccination. TCRdb independently ran MiXCR on the 5' RACE reads; one entry per CDR3 protein. The data contain around 150,000 distinct CDR3 sequences, more than 5.5% of them seen just once; the ten biggest clones take up approximately 2.4%. The sequencing here drew on CD4+ T cells sorted from PBMCs, taken about 5 days after the first yellow fever vaccination. Receptors were obtained from a young man who received the YFV17D yellow fever vaccine.

This clonotype appeared a few times. The rearrangement uses TRBV7-9 and TRBJ2-5, with D perhaps TRBD1 or TRBD2 (6 bases each). The germline V gene has CDR1 SEHNR and CDR2 FQNEAQ (reference sequence). V gave up 7 bases and J gave up 5 bases, with 14 bases separating them. CDR3 length: 13 residues. The CDR3 DNA is TGTGCCAGCACCTTGGGGGGCCAGGAGACCCAGTACTTC. Its protein product is CASTLGGQETQYF.

This chain uses TRBV7-9 with TRBJ1-4; no clear D gene. The ends were cut back, 1 base at V and 0 bases at J, with 6 bases in the middle. Germline V lookup: CDR1 SEHNR, CDR2 FQNEAQ (reference sequence). This CDR3 comprises 15 residues. The CDR3 loop reads CASSLDSSTNEKLFF. The CDR3 nucleotides are TGTGCCAGCAGCTTAGACAGCTCAACTAATGAAAAACTGTTTTTT.

V is TRBV24-1 and J is TRBJ2-1; 9 bases align to TRBD1. Looked up from germline, CDR1 is KGHDR and CDR2 is SFDVKD. The CDR3 spans 16 residues. V trimming: 4 bases; J trimming: 9 bases; junction bases outside the gene matches: 12. The CDR3 DNA follows: TGTGCCACCAGTGACCAACCGGGACAGGGTCACAGTGAGCAGTTCTTC. Protein: CATSDQPGQGHSEQFF.

The chain employs TRBV15 and TRBJ2-3; 9 nucleotides agree with TRBD1. The CDR3 is 16 residues long. V lost 1 base and J lost 3; bases outside the gene matches: 5. In germline, CDR1 is LNHNV, CDR2 YYDKDF (reference sequence). CDR3 amino acids: CATSRAQGAGTDTQYF. The CDR3 nucleotides read TGTGCCACCAGCAGAGCACAGGGGGCTGGTACAGATACGCAGTATTTT. The full variable domain, in which reference TRBV15 and TRBJ2-3 provide the parts outside the CDR3, is DAMVIQNPRYQVTQFGKPVTLSCSQTLNHNVMYWYQQKSSQAPKLLFHYYDKDFNNEADTPDNFQSRRPNTSFCFLDIRSPGLGDTAMYLCATSRAQGAGTDTQYFGPGTRLTVL.

Points on this clonotype: A single base separates this from a much larger clone, so it may be a read error. This chain uses TRBV20-1 with TRBJ1-5, with unresolved D. The CDR3 contains 13 residues. Germline CDR1 DFQATT, CDR2 SNEGSKA (reference sequence). The CDR3: CSASRSLNRPQHF. CDR3 nucleotide sequence: TGCAGTGCTAGTCGCAGTTTGAATCGGCCCCAGCATTTT.

This clonotype occurred a few times. For the CDR3, the DNA is TGCGCCAGCAGCTTGCCGTCACGGAACACTGAAGCTTTCTTT. Translated, it gives CASSLPSRNTEAFF. This sequence joins TRBV5-1 and TRBJ1-1; D remains unclear. The CDR3 consists of 14 residues. Germline V gene sequence: CDR1 SGHRS, CDR2 YFSETQ. Trimming pared 1 base from V and 1 base from J, leaving 8 bases between.

This clonotype was detected ten times or more. The chain is built from TRBV20-1 and TRBJ2-5, with 10 bases aligning to TRBD2. This CDR3 is 15 amino acids long. The germline V gene has CDR1 DFQATT and CDR2 SNEGSKA (reference sequence). V lost 2 bases, J lost 6 bases, and 9 bases stayed unmatched. As DNA, the CDR3 is TGCAGTGCTAGACCCCTAGCGGGGGCCGGGAAGACCCAGTACTTC. Translated, it gives CSARPLAGAGKTQYF.

This clonotype occurred many times. This sequence joins TRBV6-5 and TRBJ2-7, with no clear D. Germline V gene lookup returns CDR1 MNHEY and CDR2 SVGAGI. Trimming pared 4 bases from V and 0 bases from J, leaving 13 bases between. The CDR3 has 15 residues. The CDR3 here is CASSSTPALSYEQYF. CDR3 coding DNA: TGTGCCAGCAGTTCGACTCCAGCCCTCTCCTACGAGCAGTACTTC.

In this sample, this clonotype turned up many times. This chain joins TRBV12-3 or TRBV12-4 and TRBJ1-6; tentatively, D is TRBD1 (6 bases). There are 14 residues in the CDR3. V lost 5 bases to trimming and J lost 7 bases, with 12 bases between them. CDR3 bases: TGTGCCAGCAGTATAGGACAGCCAAATTCACCCCTCCACTTT. Translating it yields CASSIGQPNSPLHF.

This clonotype was picked up a small number of times. This chain uses TRBV2 with TRBJ1-1; D is unresolved. V was clipped by 3 bases and J by 1 base, with 9 bases between them. The CDR3 length is 14 residues. Germline CDR1 is SNHLY and CDR2 is FYNNEI. CDR3 DNA: TGTGCCAGCAGTGATGGGTCTTCGAACACTGAAGCTTTCTTT. Translating it yields CASSDGSSNTEAFF.

This clonotype was counted many times. The chain couples TRBV20-1 to TRBJ2-1; TRBD2 matches at 7 bases. V was pared by 6 bases and J by 7 bases, with 12 bases of the junction left unmatched. Germline CDR1 and CDR2: DFQATT and SNEGSKA (reference sequence). The CDR3 contains 14 residues. The CDR3 spells CSAQRAGRVNEQFF. DNA for the CDR3: TGCAGTGCCCAACGGGCAGGGAGGGTGAATGAGCAGTTCTTC.

There are a few counts of this clonotype. The genes are TRBV3-1 and TRBJ1-5, with D perhaps TRBD1 (5 bases). The V gene lost 2 bases and the J gene lost 0 bases, with 8 bases spanning the gap. This CDR3 is built from 15 residues. Germline V gene sequence: CDR1 LGHDT, CDR2 YNNKEL (reference sequence). The CDR3 coding sequence is TGTGCCAGCAGCCAAAACGGGGGTAGCAATCAGCCCCAGCATTTT. The encoded protein is CASSQNGGSNQPQHF.

This clonotype was recorded at least ten times. The chain has TRBV7-6 and TRBJ2-5; 7 nucleotides align to TRBD1. Germline V gene data show CDR1 as SGHVS and CDR2 as FNYEAQ. The junction had 4 bases not matched to a gene; V was cut back by 0 bases and J by 6 bases. This CDR3 contains 14 residues. The CDR3 loop is CASSLALQGKTQYF. The DNA of the CDR3 is TGTGCCAGCAGCTTAGCGCTACAGGGGAAGACCCAGTACTTC.

With respect to this clonotype: It may be a read error: a sequence one base away is much more abundant. The chain is built from TRBV9 and TRBJ2-2; D remains ambiguous. Germline CDR1 and CDR2: SGDLS and YYNGEE. The CDR3 is made up of 15 amino acids. V was clipped by 0 bases and J by 0 bases, with 6 bases between them. CDR3 DNA: TGTGCCAGCAGCGTAGTGGAAACGAACACCGGGGAGCTGTTTTTT. This encodes CASSVVETNTGELFF.

The chain links TRBV9 to TRBJ2-3; 8 bases fit TRBD2. The V and J ends lost 4 bases and 1 base, in that order; junction bases with no gene match: 8. CDR1 and CDR2 from the germline V gene are SGDLS and YYNGEE. The CDR3 consists of 16 residues. This CDR3 reads CASSPRSGSRTDTQYF. The CDR3 DNA reads TGTGCCAGCAGCCCCCGAAGCGGGAGTCGCACAGATACGCAGTATTTT.

This clonotype was recorded at least ten times. The chain couples TRBV5-1 to TRBJ1-1, with 7 positions matching TRBD1. Germline lookup yields CDR1 SGHRS and CDR2 YFSETQ. The CDR3 consists of 15 residues. The junction had 5 bases not matched to a gene; V was cut back by 2 bases and J by 1 base. CDR3 DNA: TGCGCCAGCAGCTTTCAGGGGACAGAGAACACTGAAGCTTTCTTT. This translates into CASSFQGTENTEAFF.

This clonotype has a count of ten or more. V and J are TRBV3-1 and TRBJ2-3; 10 nucleotides match TRBD2. The CDR3 totals 17 residues. Germline CDR1 LGHDT, CDR2 YNNKEL (reference sequence). The V gene end was trimmed by 3 bases and the J gene end by 2 bases; junction bases not matched to a gene: 8. DNA for the CDR3: TGTGCCAGCAGCCAGGGAGTAGCGGGGGGTCCCACAGATACGCAGTATTTT. Translated: CASSQGVAGGPTDTQYF.

This clonotype was detected only a few times. This chain links TRBV18 with TRBJ1-3; D is unclear. Germline V gene data show CDR1 as KGHSH and CDR2 as LQKENI. V gave up 8 bases and J gave up 4 bases, with 15 bases separating them. The CDR3 is 14 amino acids. The CDR3: CASGLYGGGNTIYF. In DNA form, the CDR3 reads TGTGCCAGCGGGCTCTACGGAGGAGGAAACACCATATATTTT.

This clonotype was detected a few times. The chain recombines TRBV7-2 with TRBJ2-3; 7 bases map to TRBD2. With 2 bases clipped from V and 4 bases from J, the junction kept 6 bases outside the gene matches. The CDR3 consists of 15 residues. CDR1 and CDR2 (germline): SGHTA, FQGNSA. CDR3 sequence: CASSLTSAGADTQYF. The CDR3 DNA reads as TGTGCCAGCAGCTTAACGTCGGCGGGGGCAGATACGCAGTATTTT.

Many counts were recorded for this clonotype. V and J are TRBV5-1 and TRBJ2-3; perhaps TRBD2 as D (5 bases). Germline V gene sequence: CDR1 SGHRS, CDR2 YFSETQ. V dropped 4 bases and J dropped 2 bases, with 11 bases sitting between them. The CDR3 loop spans 14 amino acids. CDR3 loop: CASSRGSDTDTQYF. CDR3 in DNA: TGCGCCAGCAGCCGGGGTTCAGACACAGATACGCAGTATTTT. Complete variable domain (other parts from reference TRBV5-1 and TRBJ2-3): KAGVTQTPRYLIKTRGQQVTLSCSPISGHRSVSWYQQTPGQGLQFLFEYFSETQRNKGNFPGRFSGRQFSNSRSEMNVSTLELGDSALYLCASSRGSDTDTQYFGPGTRLTVL.

The sample holds many counts of this clonotype. This chain links TRBV18 with TRBJ2-5; D not certain. Trimming removed 1 base at V and 4 bases at J, with 10 bases between. Germline V gene sequence: CDR1 KGHSH, CDR2 LQKENI. The CDR3 contains 14 residues. In DNA, the CDR3 is TGTGCCAGCTCACCACAGTTTTTCCGAGAGACCCAGTACTTC. This encodes CASSPQFFRETQYF.

This clonotype was observed a few times. This chain links TRBV5-5 with TRBJ2-5; D may correspond to TRBD1 or TRBD2 (5 bases each). CDR1 is SGHKS, CDR2 YYEKEE, per germline (reference sequence). This CDR3 has 15 amino acids. The ends were cut back, 4 bases at V and 1 base at J, with 14 bases in the middle. Written as DNA, the CDR3 is TGTGCCAGCAGCCCCGGGACGGGACGCCAAGAGACCCAGTACTTC. This translates into CASSPGTGRQETQYF.

This chain connects TRBV6-2 or TRBV6-3 to TRBJ2-5; TRBD2 matches 8 bases. V dropped 6 bases and J dropped 5; count of bases not matched to a gene: 11. The CDR3 contains 15 residues. Looked up from germline, CDR1 is MNHEY and CDR2 is SVGEGT. CDR3 amino acids: CASSPGGAGDETQYF. The CDR3 nucleotides read TGTGCCAGCAGCCCGGGGGGAGCGGGGGACGAGACCCAGTACTTC.

The V call is TRBV4-2, the J call TRBJ1-2; D is uncertain. Germline V gene lookup returns CDR1 LGHNA and CDR2 YNFKEQ. V lost 5 bases and J 3 bases, leaving 13 bases between the germline ends. CDR3 size: 14 residues. CDR3 nucleotides: TGTGCCAGCAGCTCCCGTGGGGTCGACTATGGCTACACCTTC. Translated, it gives CASSSRGVDYGYTF.

There are many counts of this clonotype. V usage is TRBV6-2 or TRBV6-3 and J usage is TRBJ2-2; perhaps TRBD2 as D (5 bases). The CDR3 sequence is 12 residues long. V dropped 5 bases and J dropped 9 bases, with 10 bases sitting between them. Germline V lookup: CDR1 MNHEY, CDR2 SVGEGT. The CDR3: CASSPTIRELFF. For the CDR3, the DNA is TGTGCCAGCAGTCCGACTATCCGGGAGCTGTTTTTT.

This clonotype was observed at least ten times. V is TRBV12-3 or TRBV12-4 and J is TRBJ1-5; D possibly corresponds to TRBD1 (6 bases). This CDR3 is built from 14 residues. Trimming removed 6 bases at V and 0 bases at J, with 9 bases between. CDR3 coding DNA: TGTGCCAGCAGCACAGGGAATAGCAATCAGCCCCAGCATTTT. Translated: CASSTGNSNQPQHF.